Following are 27 T cell receptor beta chains from one sample sequenced in a study of T-cell memory formation after mild COVID-19. TCRdb processed the 5' RACE reads anew with MiXCR; each CDR3 protein has one entry. The sample lists 80,000 to 90,000 distinct CDR3 sequences, around 27% occurring once. The sample comprised PBMCs or a T cell subset sorted from them (not recorded which). These receptors came from a man between 18 and 35 years old who had mild COVID-19 (a few samples of this study predate the infection). Cell type and time point are not known.

The gene calls are TRBV5-5 and TRBJ2-1, with D uncertain. CDR3 size: 13 residues. Per the germline V gene, CDR1 is SGHKS and CDR2 is YYEKEE (reference sequence). Trimming cost V 0 bases and J 6 bases, with 7 bases left between them. The CDR3 region is CASSLGSGNEQFF. The CDR3 DNA sequence: TGTGCCAGCAGCTTGGGGTCTGGCAATGAGCAGTTCTTC.

This clonotype was seen more than once but under ten times. Written as DNA, the CDR3 is TGTGCCAGCAGTTTCGGAGTGGAGCGGGGGGCCGCAAATGAGCAGTTCTTC. Protein sequence: CASSFGVERGAANEQFF. The V and J genes are TRBV12-3 or TRBV12-4 and TRBJ2-1; 9 nucleotides agree with TRBD2. This CDR3 region has 17 residues. V shed 3 bases and J 7 bases; nucleotides not matched to a gene: 13.

This clonotype turned up a few times. The chain is built from TRBV2 and TRBJ2-1; the D gene is possibly TRBD1 (6 bases). Germline loops: CDR1 SNHLY, CDR2 FYNNEI. The CDR3 is made up of 15 amino acids. V lost 5 bases to trimming and J lost 6 bases, with 17 bases between them. The CDR3 loop is CASSPMQGFSNEQFF. The CDR3 region has the DNA TGTGCCAGCAGTCCAATGCAGGGGTTTAGCAATGAGCAGTTCTTC. The variable domain in full, with the rest retrieved from reference TRBV2 and TRBJ2-1, is EPEVTQTPSHQVTQMGQEVILRCVPISNHLYFYWYRQILGQKVEFLVSFYNNEISEKSEIFDDQFSVERPDGSNFTLKIRSTKLEDSAMYFCASSPMQGFSNEQFFGPGTRLTVL.

V and J are TRBV20-1 and TRBJ2-3; 7 bases agree with TRBD2. The CDR3 sequence is 13 residues long. V shed 4 bases and J 2 bases; nucleotides not matched to a gene: 3. Per germline, CDR1 DFQATT and CDR2 SNEGSKA (reference sequence). CDR3 amino acids: CSATWDYTDTQYF. Written as DNA, the CDR3 is TGCAGTGCTACATGGGACTACACAGATACGCAGTATTTT.

The V gene is TRBV9, the J gene TRBJ2-7; the match to TRBD1 covers 8 bases. The CDR3 consists of 15 residues. V shed 3 bases, J shed 1 base, and the junction held 6 bases outside the gene matches. Germline V gives CDR1 SGDLS, CDR2 YYNGEE. The CDR3 sequence is CASSAGGLASYEQYF. The CDR3 DNA reads as TGTGCCAGCAGCGCAGGGGGCCTAGCGTCCTACGAGCAGTACTTC.

This clonotype showed up just a few times. The chain links TRBV7-8 to TRBJ2-3; TRBD2 agrees at 14 bases. This CDR3 has 15 amino acids. V shed 5 bases, J shed 7 bases, and the junction held 5 bases outside the gene matches. The V gene's germline CDR1 is SGHVS and CDR2 FQNEAQ. This CDR3 is CASSPGTSGGNTQYF. CDR3 nucleotide sequence: TGTGCCAGCAGCCCTGGGACTAGCGGGGGAAATACGCAGTATTTT.

The chain joins TRBV21-1 to TRBJ2-3; the DNA was not compared with TRBD1, the D call given in the table. TRBV21-1 has pseudogene status. CDR3 length equals 14 residues. CDR3: CASSPGGLPDTQYF. The CDR3 coding sequence is TGTGCCAGCAGCCCTGGGGGGCTGCCAGATACGCAGTATTTT.

The chain links TRBV4-3 to TRBJ2-3, with D tentatively TRBD2 (5 bases). V was cut by 4 bases and J by 0 bases, with 11 bases left in between. CDR3 length: 15 amino acids. CDR1 LGHNA and CDR2 YSLEER come from the germline V gene. The CDR3, as DNA: TGCGCCAGCAGCCCCCTCGGGGAGAGCACAGATACGCAGTATTTT. The encoded protein is CASSPLGESTDTQYF.

This clonotype turned up a few times. The chain recombines TRBV12-3 or TRBV12-4 with TRBJ2-3; 7 bases fit TRBD1. The CDR3 is made up of 13 amino acids. The ends lost 6 bases at V and 4 bases at J; junction bases unmatched: 4. This CDR3 is CASSWTGPDTQYF. CDR3 coding DNA: TGTGCCAGCAGCTGGACAGGTCCAGATACGCAGTATTTT.

The chain employs TRBV6-6 and TRBJ2-7; D gene unclear. Trimming removed 6 bases at V and 2 bases at J, with 11 bases between. Germline V CDR1 and CDR2: MNHNY, SVGAGI (reference sequence). The CDR3 has 13 residues. The CDR3 is CASSPGPPYEQYV. CDR3 nucleotides: TGTGCCAGCAGCCCCGGGCCTCCCTACGAGCAGTACGTC.

This clonotype showed up just a few times. The chain's CDR3 is CASSQTSGAAYEQYF. DNA of the CDR3: TGCGCCAGCAGCCAAACGTCGGGGGCCGCCTACGAGCAGTACTTC. The chain uses TRBV4-1 and TRBJ2-7; D may correspond to TRBD1 or TRBD2 (6 bases each). V lost 2 bases and J lost 2, with 13 bases in between. Germline values: CDR1 MGHRA, CDR2 YSYEKL. The CDR3 extends over 15 amino acids.

The chain couples TRBV24-1 to TRBJ2-2; 12 positions match TRBD2. CDR1 is KGHDR, CDR2 SFDVKD, per germline. Unmatched junction bases numbered 4, after V lost 3 bases and J lost 6 bases. The CDR3 runs to 16 residues. CDR3 sequence: CATSDVRLAGAGELFF. CDR3 in DNA: TGTGCCACCAGTGATGTCAGACTAGCGGGGGCCGGGGAGCTGTTTTTT.

This clonotype was seen more than once but under ten times. The chain is built from TRBV5-1 and TRBJ2-1; 10 bases align to TRBD2. The CDR3 has 15 amino acids. V lost 3 bases, J lost 9 bases, and 9 bases stayed unmatched. Germline V gene data show CDR1 as SGHRS and CDR2 as YFSETQ. CDR3 coding DNA: TGCGCCAGCAGCTCGCCTAGCGGGGGTTCGGCTGAGCAGTTCTTC. Its translation: CASSSPSGGSAEQFF.

This clonotype appeared a few times. The chain links TRBV20-1 to TRBJ2-3, with D unresolved. Germline CDR1 DFQATT, CDR2 SNEGSKA (reference sequence). The CDR3 runs to 15 residues. Between the trimmed V and J ends, which lost 3 bases and 0 bases, there was a span of 13 bases. The CDR3 loop is CSASYVPTSTDTQYF. Here the CDR3 DNA reads TGCAGTGCTAGCTATGTTCCGACTAGCACAGATACGCAGTATTTT.

The V gene is TRBV25-1, the J gene TRBJ2-1, with unresolved D. Germline V gives CDR1 MGHDK, CDR2 SYGVNS. The CDR3 runs 13 residues. The germline V and J ends were trimmed by 6 bases and 6 bases, with 12 bases remaining between them. The CDR3 loop is CASSPWVGNEQFF. The CDR3 region has the DNA TGTGCCAGCAGCCCCTGGGTCGGCAATGAGCAGTTCTTC.

In this sample, this clonotype turned up a few times. This chain connects TRBV20-1 to TRBJ2-7; D is undetermined. The ends were cut back, 2 bases at V and 5 bases at J, with 13 bases in the middle. This CDR3 is built from 13 residues. Germline assignment: CDR1 DFQATT and CDR2 SNEGSKA (reference sequence). CDR3 sequence (DNA): TGCAGTGCTAGACTCCCCACCAGGAACGAGCAGTACTTC. Translation gives CSARLPTRNEQYF.

The chain recombines TRBV29-1 with TRBJ2-1; the match to TRBD1 covers 11 bases. The CDR3 totals 15 residues. The V gene's germline CDR1 is SQVTM and CDR2 ANQGSEA. J was trimmed by 6 bases and V by 5 bases; bases with no gene match: 9. The CDR3 here is CSVPTPGTGGNEQFF. CDR3 in DNA: TGCAGCGTTCCTACCCCCGGGACAGGGGGCAATGAGCAGTTCTTC.

The chain has TRBV11-2 and TRBJ2-1, with 11 bases aligning to TRBD2. J lost 4 bases, V lost 4 bases, and 3 bases had no gene match. The CDR3 has 15 amino acids. Germline V gene lookup returns CDR1 SGHAT and CDR2 FQNNGV. The CDR3 sequence: CASSYTSGGYNEQFF. The DNA of the CDR3 is TGTGCCAGCAGCTATACTAGCGGGGGATACAATGAGCAGTTCTTC.

This sequence joins TRBV5-1 and TRBJ2-1; unclear D gene. Trimming cost V 4 bases and J 5 bases, with 4 bases left between them. This CDR3 is built from 11 residues. Germline V CDR1 and CDR2: SGHRS, YFSETQ. CDR3: CASSGDNEQFF. As DNA, the CDR3 is TGCGCCAGCAGCGGCGACAATGAGCAGTTCTTC.

J is TRBJ2-3 and V is TRBV7-3; TRBD2 agrees at 10 bases. CDR1 SGHTA and CDR2 FQGTGA come from the germline V gene. The V gene end was trimmed by 5 bases and the J gene end by 0 bases; junction bases not matched to a gene: 2. CDR3 length equals 15 residues. CDR3 sequence: CASSPAGGSTDTQYF. DNA for the CDR3: TGTGCCAGCAGCCCAGCGGGGGGGAGCACAGATACGCAGTATTTT.

The rearrangement uses TRBV7-9 and TRBJ2-1; D remains unclear. The germline V gene encodes CDR1 SEHNR and CDR2 FQNEAQ (reference sequence). Between the trimmed V and J ends, which lost 1 base and 4 bases, there was a span of 8 bases. The CDR3 extends over 14 amino acids. CDR3 residues: CASSLEERYNEQFF. In DNA, the CDR3 is TGTGCCAGCAGCTTAGAGGAACGATACAATGAGCAGTTCTTC.

This clonotype has only a few counts. The chain combines TRBV9 with TRBJ2-1; 7 nucleotides agree with TRBD2. The germline V gene has CDR1 SGDLS and CDR2 YYNGEE. The CDR3 totals 15 residues. The trim removed 0 bases at V and 4 bases at J, leaving 4 bases unmatched. The DNA for the CDR3 is TGTGCCAGCAGCGTAGAAAGCGGGATATACAATGAGCAGTTCTTC. This gives the protein CASSVESGIYNEQFF.

This clonotype came up a few times. The V gene is TRBV3-1, the J gene TRBJ2-1; 16 positions match TRBD2. Looked up from germline, CDR1 is LGHDT and CDR2 is YNNKEL (reference sequence). This CDR3 is built from 18 residues. V was pared by 2 bases and J by 4 bases, with 5 bases of the junction left unmatched. CDR3 region: CASSQPGTSGGVYNEQFF. CDR3 nucleotide sequence: TGTGCCAGCAGCCAACCCGGGACTAGCGGGGGGGTTTACAATGAGCAGTTCTTC.

This clonotype was detected a few times. The chain carries TRBV7-9 and TRBJ2-7, with D tentatively TRBD1 or TRBD2 (5 bases each). The CDR3 runs to 14 residues. The V end was cut by 4 bases, the J end by 2 bases, with 12 bases between. Per germline, CDR1 SEHNR and CDR2 FQNEAQ (reference sequence). CDR3 coding DNA: TGTGCCAGCAGCTCTTCCGGGACCCCCTACGAGCAGTACTTC. Encoded protein: CASSSSGTPYEQYF.

In this sample, this clonotype turned up a few times. This chain links TRBV12-3 or TRBV12-4 with TRBJ2-4, with D possibly matching TRBD1 (6 bases). The CDR3 covers 15 residues. V was pared by 7 bases and J by 6 bases, with 19 bases between. This CDR3 reads CASTQMGARGNIQYF. The CDR3 bases are TGTGCCAGCACTCAAATGGGGGCTAGAGGAAACATTCAGTACTTC.

The V call is TRBV6-2 or TRBV6-3, the J call TRBJ2-1; D unresolved. Per the germline V gene, CDR1 is MNHEY and CDR2 is SVGEGT. The CDR3 covers 12 residues. Trimming removed 7 bases at V and 7 bases at J, with 11 bases between. The CDR3 loop reads CASTKANNEQFF. The CDR3 DNA sequence: TGTGCCAGCACCAAAGCTAATAATGAGCAGTTCTTC.

Only a few counts were recorded for this clonotype. This chain links TRBV15 with TRBJ2-1; tentative D call: TRBD2 (5 bases). Trimming removed 4 bases at V and 12 bases at J, with 16 bases between. The CDR3 is made up of 13 amino acids. Germline values: CDR1 LNHNV, CDR2 YYDKDF (reference sequence). CDR3 coding DNA: TGTGCCACCAGCACCCGGACTGGGCGACGGCAGTTCTTC. Amino acid sequence: CATSTRTGRRQFF.